One sample yielded the 21 T cell receptor beta chains listed below, sequenced in a study of cytomegalovirus exposure and HLA in healthy donors. Using immunoSEQ multiplex PCR, the repertoire was profiled, and TCRdb retains in-frame clones only, with some absent. Of about 280,000 clones listed, 70% to 90% are singletons. The sample taken for sequencing was PBMCs. The receptor source for this set is a woman younger than 30 in good health and CMV-seronegative.

V usage is TRBV5-1 and J usage is TRBJ1-2; TRBD1 aligns across 7 bases. The ends lost 5 bases at V and 0 bases at J; junction bases unmatched: 16. This CDR3 has 18 residues. Germline V gene sequence: CDR1 SGHRS, CDR2 YFSETQ. Here the CDR3 reads CASSDRAPLRSTNYGYTF. CDR3 sequence (DNA): TGCGCCAGCAGTGACAGGGCGCCTCTTCGGTCCACTAACTATGGCTACACCTTC.

V is TRBV5-1 and J is TRBJ2-7, with 10 nucleotides matching TRBD1. The CDR3 covers 17 residues. The germline V gene has CDR1 SGHRS and CDR2 YFSETQ. Trimming took 1 base from V and 6 from J; bases not matched to a gene: 13. The CDR3 DNA reads as TGCGCCAGCAGCTTGCCTCACCCCGGGACAGGGGTTGTCGAGCAGTACTTC. Amino acids: CASSLPHPGTGVVEQYF.

The gene calls are TRBV9 and TRBJ1-1, with 11 positions matching TRBD1. V shed 3 bases, J shed 6 bases, and the junction held 7 bases outside the gene matches. CDR1 SGDLS and CDR2 YYNGEE come from the germline V gene. The CDR3 is 15 residues long. The CDR3 reads CASSGTGGLSAEAFF. The CDR3 DNA reads as TGTGCCAGCAGCGGGACAGGGGGCCTGTCGGCTGAAGCTTTCTTT.

V gene TRBV7-9 combines with J gene TRBJ1-6; tentatively, D is TRBD1 (5 bases). Germline V CDR1 and CDR2: SEHNR, FQNEAQ (reference sequence). The CDR3 consists of 14 residues. V lost 2 bases, J lost 10 bases, and 12 bases lay in between. This CDR3 is CASSLQGGRSPLHF. The CDR3 DNA follows: TGTGCCAGCAGCTTACAGGGCGGGAGGTCACCCCTCCACTTT.

This clone was seen more than once but under ten times. The chain has TRBV25-1 and TRBJ1-2, with D possibly TRBD1 on 5 matching bases. This CDR3 is 13 amino acids long. Trimming removed 4 bases from V and 5 bases from J, with 11 bases in between. The germline V gene has CDR1 MGHDK and CDR2 SYGVNS. The CDR3 sequence: CASSVGRGYGYTF. The CDR3 nucleotides read TGTGCCAGCAGTGTGGGTAGGGGTTATGGCTACACCTTC.

DNA for the CDR3: TGTGCCAGCAGCCCTGGACTAGCGGGAAATACGCAGTATTTT. This gives the protein CASSPGLAGNTQYF. The chain links TRBV6-5 to TRBJ2-3; 12 bases match TRBD2. V was pared by 6 bases and J by 7 bases, with 5 bases of the junction left unmatched. The CDR3 totals 14 residues. CDR1 and CDR2 from the germline V gene are MNHEY and SVGAGI.

This clone was seen a few times. The J gene is TRBJ2-5, the V gene TRBV27; 7 positions agree with TRBD1. V gave up 6 bases and J gave up 5 bases; unmatched junction bases: 3. The germline gives CDR1 MNHEY, CDR2 SMNVEV (reference sequence). This CDR3 region has 12 residues. The CDR3 reads CASRTGWETQYF. The CDR3 DNA reads TGTGCCAGCAGGACAGGGTGGGAGACCCAGTACTTC.

The V call is TRBV9, the J call TRBJ2-1; a possible D gene is TRBD2 (5 bases). Germline V CDR1 and CDR2: SGDLS, YYNGEE. This CDR3 has 15 amino acids. The V end lost 4 bases, the J end lost 8 bases, and 19 bases lay between the germline ends. The CDR3 is CASSPSGVPLHEQFF. The CDR3 DNA reads TGTGCCAGCAGCCCATCCGGGGTTCCCTTGCATGAGCAGTTCTTC.

CDR3 DNA sequence: TGTGCCAGCAGTACCTTAGCGACCTACGAGCAGTACTTC. Translating it yields CASSTLATYEQYF. The chain has TRBV2 and TRBJ2-7; weak D call: TRBD2 (5 bases). Deletions cut 5 bases from V and 2 bases from J, with 10 bases between. This CDR3 comprises 13 residues. The germline V gene encodes CDR1 SNHLY and CDR2 FYNNEI.

The rearrangement joins TRBV18 to TRBJ1-5, with D perhaps matching TRBD1 (6 bases). Germline values: CDR1 KGHSH, CDR2 LQKENI. The V and J ends lost 4 bases and 2 bases respectively, with 12 bases between them. There are 15 residues in the CDR3. Written as DNA, the CDR3 is TGTGCCAGCTCACGACTACAGGGTGGCAATCAGCCCCAGCATTTT. It specifies CASSRLQGGNQPQHF.

V gene TRBV29-1 combines with J gene TRBJ2-5, with 7 positions matching TRBD1. The junction had 2 bases not matched to a gene; V was cut back by 4 bases and J by 3 bases. In germline, CDR1 is SQVTM, CDR2 ANQGSEA. The CDR3 runs to 12 residues. The DNA for the CDR3 is TGCAGCGTTGGGGGACAGAAAGAGACCCAGTACTTC. Its translation: CSVGGQKETQYF.

This chain connects TRBV5-1 to TRBJ2-7; 10 nucleotides match TRBD2. CDR1 is SGHRS and CDR2 is YFSETQ in the germline V gene. The CDR3 covers 18 residues. Trimming cost V 7 bases and J 0 bases; bases outside gene matches: 16. DNA of the CDR3: TGCGCCAGCCAAGAGCGGGAGGGGGTAATAGGAACCTCCTACGAGCAGTACTTC. Translation: CASQEREGVIGTSYEQYF.

The chain has TRBV5-1 and TRBJ2-5, with 7 bases lining up with TRBD1. CDR3 length: 13 amino acids. CDR1 is SGHRS, CDR2 YFSETQ, per germline. Trimming cost V 4 bases and J 3 bases; bases outside gene matches: 3. CDR3 loop: CASSRDSEETQYF. The DNA for the CDR3 is TGCGCCAGCAGCCGGGACAGCGAAGAGACCCAGTACTTC.

The chain recombines TRBV6-4 with TRBJ2-6, with D perhaps TRBD2 (6 bases). V was cut by 6 bases and J by 1 base, with 25 bases left in between. Germline-derived CDR1 and CDR2 are MRHNA and SNTAGT. This CDR3 spans 20 amino acids. The CDR3, as DNA: TGTGCCAGCAGCGCCCTATCTTGGGGACTCTTAACTTCTGGGGCCAACGTCCTGACTTTC. This translates into CASSALSWGLLTSGANVLTF.

The chain has TRBV30 and TRBJ1-5, with 10 bases identical to TRBD1. Germline V gene data show CDR1 as GTSNPN and CDR2 as SVGIG (reference sequence). The V segment lost 1 base and the J segment 5 bases; nucleotides outside the gene matches: 2. This CDR3 comprises 14 residues. The CDR3 spells CAWSAGTGDQPQHF. The CDR3, as DNA: TGTGCCTGGAGTGCCGGGACAGGGGATCAGCCCCAGCATTTT.

The chain carries TRBV6-5 and TRBJ1-1; 8 nucleotides align to TRBD1. From germline, CDR1 is MNHEY and CDR2 SVGAGI. The CDR3 spans 14 residues. Germline trimming cut 4 bases from V and 4 bases from J; bases unmatched to any gene: 5. The CDR3 sequence: CASSLGQGGTEAFF. CDR3 nucleotides: TGTGCCAGCAGTTTAGGACAGGGAGGCACTGAAGCTTTCTTT.

The chain employs TRBV6-6 and TRBJ1-2; weak D call: TRBD1 (6 bases). V was clipped by 1 base and J by 10 bases, with 7 bases between them. This CDR3 contains 11 residues. The V gene's germline CDR1 is MNHNY and CDR2 SVGAGI (reference sequence). CDR3 in DNA: TGTGCCAGCAGTTACTACAGGGACTACACCTTC. Its protein is CASSYYRDYTF.

V and J are TRBV6-5 and TRBJ1-1; TRBD1 agrees at 9 bases. The CDR3 has 15 amino acids. Germline trimming cut 6 bases from V and 6 bases from J; bases unmatched to any gene: 11. Germline CDR1 is MNHEY and CDR2 is SVGAGI. The CDR3 bases are TGTGCCAGCAGGCTCAGGACAGGGGAAATGGCTGAAGCTTTCTTT. This gives the protein CASRLRTGEMAEAFF.

This chain joins TRBV19 and TRBJ2-7; 9 nucleotides line up with TRBD2. The germline gives CDR1 LNHDA, CDR2 SQIVND (reference sequence). This CDR3 contains 15 residues. V shed 6 bases and J 2 bases; nucleotides not matched to a gene: 8. The CDR3 bases are TGTGCCAGTAGGAGAGCGGGGGGTTTCGCCTACGAGCAGTACTTC. This codes for CASRRAGGFAYEQYF.

This clone appeared a single time. The gene calls are TRBV9 and TRBJ1-1; 7 bases map to TRBD1. This CDR3 has 17 amino acids. The germline gives CDR1 SGDLS, CDR2 YYNGEE. J lost 0 bases, V lost 3 bases, and 11 bases had no gene match. CDR3 nucleotide sequence: TGTGCCAGCAGCGGCCCAGGGGGATGGGGAATGAACACTGAAGCTTTCTTT. This codes for CASSGPGGWGMNTEAFF.

The rearrangement links TRBV25-1 to TRBJ1-6, with D maybe TRBD1 (6 bases). CDR1 is MGHDK and CDR2 is SYGVNS in the germline V gene. Trimming pared 5 bases from V and 6 bases from J, leaving 17 bases between. The CDR3 runs 16 residues. CDR3 sequence reads: CASSTHPGVGNSPLHF. The CDR3 nucleotides are TGTGCCAGCAGTACACACCCAGGGGTGGGTAATTCACCCCTCCACTTT.